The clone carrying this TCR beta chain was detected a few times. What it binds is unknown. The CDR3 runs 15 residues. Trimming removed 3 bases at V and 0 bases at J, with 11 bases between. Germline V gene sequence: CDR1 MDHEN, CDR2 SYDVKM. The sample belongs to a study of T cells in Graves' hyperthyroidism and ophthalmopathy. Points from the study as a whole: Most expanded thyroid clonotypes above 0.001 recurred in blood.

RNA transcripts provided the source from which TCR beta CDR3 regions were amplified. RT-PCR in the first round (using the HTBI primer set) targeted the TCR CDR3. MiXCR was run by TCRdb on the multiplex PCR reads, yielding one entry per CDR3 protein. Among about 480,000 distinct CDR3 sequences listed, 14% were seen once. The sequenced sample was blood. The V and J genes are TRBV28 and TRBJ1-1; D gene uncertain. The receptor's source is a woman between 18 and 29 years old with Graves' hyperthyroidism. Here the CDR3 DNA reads TGTGCCAGCAGTTTCCCCGCGGGGATGAACACTGAAGCTTTCTTT. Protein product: CASSFPAGMNTEAFF.